The clone carrying this T cell receptor (beta chain) occurred a few times. This sample was included in a study of T-cell reconstitution after alpha-beta-depleted transplantation in children. Preparing the TCRbeta library involved the use of unique molecular identifiers. In TCRdb, the PCR reads were re-called with MiXCR into one record per CDR3 protein. The table shows roughly 300,000 distinct CDR3 sequences, with over 9% occurring only once. The germline CDR1 and CDR2 sequences are MGHRA and YSYEKL. Deletions cut 4 bases from V and 6 bases from J, with 19 bases between. This CDR3 region has 16 residues.

This receptor was taken from a human donor who donated a stem cell graft to a child with acute lymphoblastic leukemia. The input for sequencing was PBMCs from the stem cell graft donor, taken from the stem cell graft. The chain combines TRBV4-1 with TRBJ1-5; TRBD1 is a possible D gene (6 bases). The CDR3 sequence is CASSPEGGQGSQPQHF. The CDR3, as DNA: TGCGCCAGCAGCCCCGAAGGTGGGCAGGGGAGTCAGCCCCAGCATTTT.